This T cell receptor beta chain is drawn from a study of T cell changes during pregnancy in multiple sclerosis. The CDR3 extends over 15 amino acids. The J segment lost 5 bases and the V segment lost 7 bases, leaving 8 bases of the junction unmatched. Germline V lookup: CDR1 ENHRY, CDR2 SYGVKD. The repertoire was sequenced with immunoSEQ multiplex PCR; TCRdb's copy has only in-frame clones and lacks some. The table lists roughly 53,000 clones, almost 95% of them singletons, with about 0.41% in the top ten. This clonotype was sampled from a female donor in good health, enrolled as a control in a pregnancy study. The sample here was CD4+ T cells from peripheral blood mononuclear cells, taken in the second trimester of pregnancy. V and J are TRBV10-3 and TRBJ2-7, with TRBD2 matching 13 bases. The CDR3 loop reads CAIKLAGGPFDEQYF. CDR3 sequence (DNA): TGTGCCATCAAACTAGCGGGGGGGCCTTTCGACGAGCAGTACTTC.